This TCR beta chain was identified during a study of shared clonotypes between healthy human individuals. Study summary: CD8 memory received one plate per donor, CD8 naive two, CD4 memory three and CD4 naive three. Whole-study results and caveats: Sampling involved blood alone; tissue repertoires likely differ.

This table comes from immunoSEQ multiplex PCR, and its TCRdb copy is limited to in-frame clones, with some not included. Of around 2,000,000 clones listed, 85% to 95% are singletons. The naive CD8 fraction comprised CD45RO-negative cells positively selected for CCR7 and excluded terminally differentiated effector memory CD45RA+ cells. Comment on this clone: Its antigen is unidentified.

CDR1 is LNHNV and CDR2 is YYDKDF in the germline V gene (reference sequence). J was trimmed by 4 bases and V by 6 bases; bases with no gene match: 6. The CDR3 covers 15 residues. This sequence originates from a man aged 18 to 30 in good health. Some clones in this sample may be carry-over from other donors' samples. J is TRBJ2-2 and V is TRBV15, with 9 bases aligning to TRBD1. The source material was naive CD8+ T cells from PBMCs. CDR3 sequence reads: CATSADRGVTGELFF. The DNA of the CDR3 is TGTGCCACCAGTGCGGACAGGGGAGTCACCGGGGAGCTGTTTTTT.